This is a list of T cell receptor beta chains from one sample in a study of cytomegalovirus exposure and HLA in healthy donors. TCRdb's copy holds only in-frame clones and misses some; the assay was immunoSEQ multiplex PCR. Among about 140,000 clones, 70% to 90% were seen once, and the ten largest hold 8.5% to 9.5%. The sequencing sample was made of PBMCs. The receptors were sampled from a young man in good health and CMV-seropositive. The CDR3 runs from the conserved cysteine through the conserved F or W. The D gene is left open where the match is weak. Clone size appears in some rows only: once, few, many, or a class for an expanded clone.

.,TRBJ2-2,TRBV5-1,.,TGCGCCAGCAGCTTGGCTCTGGGGGCGGCCGGGGAGCTGTTTTTT,CASSLALGAAGELFF
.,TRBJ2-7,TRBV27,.,TGTGCCAGCACCACCATTGGAGGGTACGGCTACGAGCAGTACTTC,CASTTIGGYGYEQYF
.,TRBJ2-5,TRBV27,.,TGTGCCAGCAGTTATGCACAGGGAGAGACCCAGTACTTC,CASSYAQGETQYF
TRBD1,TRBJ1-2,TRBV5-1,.,TGCGCCAGCAGCTTGAGGGTAGGGGGCGAGGATGGCTACACCTTC,CASSLRVGGEDGYTF
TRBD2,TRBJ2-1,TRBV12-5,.,TGTGCTAGTGGCCCCGGACTAGCGAGTTCCTACAATGAGCAGTTCTTC,CASGPGLASSYNEQFF
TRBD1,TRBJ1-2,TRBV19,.,TGTGCCAGTAGTCCGGGACAGGCCAACTATGGCTACACCTTC,CASSPGQANYGYTF
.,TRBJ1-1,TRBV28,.,TGTGCCAGCAGTACAGGGCGCGGCACTGAAGCTTTCTTT,CASSTGRGTEAFF
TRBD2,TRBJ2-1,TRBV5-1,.,TGCGCCAGCAGCGGGCTAGCGGGAGGATGGGATGAGCAGTTCTTC,CASSGLAGGWDEQFF
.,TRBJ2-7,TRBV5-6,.,TGTGCCAGCAGCTTGACTTCCTACGAGCAGTACTTC,CASSLTSYEQYF
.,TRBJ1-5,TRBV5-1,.,TGCGCCAGCAGCTTGGGAAGGGGGGGACAGCCCCAGCATTTT,CASSLGRGGQPQHF
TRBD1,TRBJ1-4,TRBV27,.,TGTGCCAGCAGTTCCTTAGACAGGGTCTATGAAAAACTGTTTTTT,CASSSLDRVYEKLFF
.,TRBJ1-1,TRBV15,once,TGTGCCACCAGCAGAGCTGAGTTATACGAGGCTTTCTTT,CATSRAELYEAFF
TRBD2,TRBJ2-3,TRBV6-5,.,TGTGCCAGCAGTTCCGGGGGGTTTGGCGATACGCAGTATTTT,CASSSGGFGDTQYF
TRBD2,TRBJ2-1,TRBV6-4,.,TGTGCCAGCAGTGGCGGGGGGGCCTACAATGAGCAGTTCTTC,CASSGGGAYNEQFF
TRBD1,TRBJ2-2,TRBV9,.,TGTGCCAGCAGCGCCTCCGGGACAGGCGATAACACCGGGGAGCTGTTTTTT,CASSASGTGDNTGELFF
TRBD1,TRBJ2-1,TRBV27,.,TGTGCCAGCAGTTCCTACAGGGGTCTCGTCTACAATGAGCAGTTCTTC,CASSSYRGLVYNEQFF
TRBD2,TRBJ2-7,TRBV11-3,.,TGTGCCAGCAGCTTCCACAAGGGACTAGCACAAATCTACGAGCAGTACTTC,CASSFHKGLAQIYEQYF
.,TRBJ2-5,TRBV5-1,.,TGCGCCAGCAGCTTGTTAGGACAAGGACCTCAAGAGACCCAGTACTTC,CASSLLGQGPQETQYF
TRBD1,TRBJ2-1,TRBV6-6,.,TGTGCCAGCAGCCCCCGGGACAGGGGTAGCCATGAGCAGTTCTTC,CASSPRDRGSHEQFF
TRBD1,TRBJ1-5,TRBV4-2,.,TGTGCCAGCAGCCGACAGGGGGTTGGCAATCAGCCCCAGCATTTT,CASSRQGVGNQPQHF
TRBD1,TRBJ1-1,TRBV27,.,TGTGCCAGCAGTCCAGGACAGGGCAACATGAACACTGAAGCTTTCTTT,CASSPGQGNMNTEAFF
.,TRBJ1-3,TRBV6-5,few,TGTGCCAGCAGTTACAGCCCCGGGGTCTCTGGAAACACCATATATTTT,CASSYSPGVSGNTIYF
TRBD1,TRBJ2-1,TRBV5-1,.,TGCGCCAGCAGCTCGACAGGGGCGTACAATGAGCAGTTCTTC,CASSSTGAYNEQFF
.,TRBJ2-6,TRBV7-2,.,TGTGCCAGCAGCACCGGACACTTCTCTGGGGCCAACGTCCTGACTTTC,CASSTGHFSGANVLTF
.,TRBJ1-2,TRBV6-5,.,TGTGCCAGCAGTTCGATTTACAGGATGCCAAGTGGCTACACCTTC,CASSSIYRMPSGYTF
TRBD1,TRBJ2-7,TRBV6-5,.,TGTGCCAGCAGAGAAACCGGGACAGGGACCTACGAGCAGTACTTC,CASRETGTGTYEQYF
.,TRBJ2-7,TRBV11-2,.,TGTGCCAGCAGCCCCGGCAGGGGAGCCTCCTACGAGCAGTACTTC,CASSPGRGASYEQYF
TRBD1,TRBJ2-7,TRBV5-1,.,TGCGCCAGCAGCAAAGACAGGGCGGGCGAGCAGTACTTC,CASSKDRAGEQYF
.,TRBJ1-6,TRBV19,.,TGTGCCAGTAGTTGGACACCTTCGAGTAATTCACCCCTCCACTTT,CASSWTPSSNSPLHF
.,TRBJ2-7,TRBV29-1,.,TGCAGCGTTCACGCGGGCCTGAGCTCCTACGAGCAGTACTTC,CSVHAGLSSYEQYF
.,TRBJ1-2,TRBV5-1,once,TGCGCCAGCAGCTTGGAGGACGGGACACCTTATGGCTACACCTTC,CASSLEDGTPYGYTF
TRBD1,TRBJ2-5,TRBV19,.,TGTGCCAGTAGTAACAGGGGGTTTGAGACCCAGTACTTC,CASSNRGFETQYF
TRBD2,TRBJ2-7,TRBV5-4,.,TGTGCCAGCAGCTCCGGTGGACTAGCGGCTTCCTACGAGCAGTACTTC,CASSSGGLAASYEQYF
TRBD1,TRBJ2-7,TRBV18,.,TGTGCCAGCTCACCACTTACAGGGGGTAGTAACGAGCAGTACTTC,CASSPLTGGSNEQYF
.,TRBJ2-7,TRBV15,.,TGTGCCACCAGCACAGACCGGACAGATAGACCCTACGAGCAGTACTTC,CATSTDRTDRPYEQYF
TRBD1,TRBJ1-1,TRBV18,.,TGTGCCAGCTCACCAAATTGGGACAGTGAAGCTTTCTTT,CASSPNWDSEAFF
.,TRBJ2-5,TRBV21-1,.,TGTGCCAGCAGCACGGGACAGGGGAACATAAAGACCCAGTACTTC,CASSTGQGNIKTQYF
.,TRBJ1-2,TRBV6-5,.,TGTGCCAGCAGTTACAGCTTCAACTATGGCTACACCTTC,CASSYSFNYGYTF
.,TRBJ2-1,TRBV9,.,TGTGCCAGCAGCCTAGACGGGGTGGCGGGTGGGGAGTTCTTC,CASSLDGVAGGEFF
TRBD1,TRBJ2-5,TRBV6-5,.,TGTGCCAGCAGTTACGACGGACAGGGAGAGACCCAGTACTTC,CASSYDGQGETQYF
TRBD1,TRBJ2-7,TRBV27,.,TGTGCCAGTAGGGGGCGGGTCTCCGAGCAGTACTTC,CASRGRVSEQYF
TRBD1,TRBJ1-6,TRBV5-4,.,TGTGCCAGCAGCCAAACAGGGGAGGCAAGTTCACCCCTCCACTTT,CASSQTGEASSPLHF
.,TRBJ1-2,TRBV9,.,TGTGCCAGCAGCGTGTCAGGGAACTATGGCTACACCTTC,CASSVSGNYGYTF
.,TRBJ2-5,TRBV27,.,TGTGCCAGCAGTTTAAGTGTGGGGGGAGTACGGACCCAGTACTTC,CASSLSVGGVRTQYF
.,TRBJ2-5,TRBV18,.,TGTGCCAGCTCACCCCAAAGGTTAGCAGAGACCCAGTACTTC,CASSPQRLAETQYF
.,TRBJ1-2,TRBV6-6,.,TGTGCCAGCAGTTCGTTTGGGGGCTCCAACTATGGCTACACCTTC,CASSSFGGSNYGYTF
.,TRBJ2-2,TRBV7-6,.,TGTGCCAGCAGCTTAGCGGGGGGCACCGGGGAGCTGTTTTTT,CASSLAGGTGELFF
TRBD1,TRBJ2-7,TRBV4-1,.,TGCGCCAGCAGCCAAGAGGGGACAGGGGGCTTAGGCGAGCAGTACTTC,CASSQEGTGGLGEQYF
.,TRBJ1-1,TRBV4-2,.,TGTGCCAGCAGCCAAGGTTTGGAGGGGTGGAACACTGAAGCTTTCTTT,CASSQGLEGWNTEAFF
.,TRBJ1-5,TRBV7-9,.,TGTGCCAGCAGCTTATCAGGGGCCAATCAGCCCCAGCATTTT,CASSLSGANQPQHF
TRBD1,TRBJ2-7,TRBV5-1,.,TGCGCCAGCAGCTTGGAAGCAGGGGGCTCCTACGAGCAGTACTTC,CASSLEAGGSYEQYF
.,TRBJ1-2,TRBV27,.,TGTGCCAGTCGAGCAGTTCCGGGACACTTCTATGGCTACACCTTC,CASRAVPGHFYGYTF
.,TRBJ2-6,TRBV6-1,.,TGTGCCAGCAGTGAGATTCAGGGGTCTGGGGCCAACGTCCTGACTTTC,CASSEIQGSGANVLTF
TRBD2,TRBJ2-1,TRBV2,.,TGTGCCAGCGGGAGGATAGCGGGATCCTACAATGAGCAGTTCTTC,CASGRIAGSYNEQFF
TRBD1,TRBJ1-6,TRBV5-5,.,TGTGCCAGCTCGAGGACAGGGAGGTCAGAATCACCCCTCCACTTT,CASSRTGRSESPLHF
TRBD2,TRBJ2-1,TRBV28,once,TGTGCCAGCAGGTCCGGGACTAGCGGGAGTCGGTCTTACAATGAGCAGTTCTTC,CASRSGTSGSRSYNEQFF
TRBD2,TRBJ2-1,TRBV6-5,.,TGTGCCAGCAGTTACATACTAGCGGGAGTGAATGAGCAGTTCTTC,CASSYILAGVNEQFF
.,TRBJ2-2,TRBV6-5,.,TGTGCCAGCAGCCCCGGTGGCGGGGAGCTGTTTTTT,CASSPGGGELFF
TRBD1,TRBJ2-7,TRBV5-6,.,TGTGCCAGCAGCTTATGGGACAGGCCCTACGAGCAGTACTTC,CASSLWDRPYEQYF